Listed below are T cell receptor beta chains from one sample, sequenced in a study of vaccination effects on CD4 cells after COVID-19. TCRdb's table, derived via immunoSEQ multiplex PCR, lists solely in-frame clones and lacks some. The sample holds 37,000 or so clones, approximately 67% seen once. These receptors' antigens are unknown. Sequenced material: CD4+ T cells from PBMCs cultured without peptide, taken before COVID-19 vaccination. These receptors came from a human donor who received a COVID-19 vaccine. Each CDR3 is given with its conserved first and last residue. A D gene is named only where the DNA matches it firmly. A row's size may be missing; if present it is once, few, many or a size class.

V	size	D	J	CDR3	DNA
TRBV9	medium-sized	TRBD1	TRBJ1-2	CASSVGDREGYTF	TGTGCCAGCAGCGTAGGGGACAGGGAAGGCTACACCTTC
TRBV6-5	.	.	TRBJ2-5	CATNREETQYF	TGTGCCACCAATCGGGAGGAGACCCAGTACTTC
TRBV10-1	few	TRBD1	TRBJ1-2	CASTFDRVECGYTF	TGCGCCAGCACTTTCGACAGGGTTGAATGTGGCTACACCTTC
TRBV3-1/TRBV3-2	.	.	TRBJ2-4	CASSQGVGNIQYF	TGTGCCAGCAGCCAAGGGGTGGGAAACATTCAGTACTTC
TRBV27	.	.	TRBJ2-1	CASSLSMPTYNEQFF	TGTGCCAGCAGTTTATCCATGCCAACCTACAATGAGCAGTTCTTC
TRBV7-9	.	TRBD2	TRBJ2-7	CASSLAVAGDGGYEQYF	TGTGCCAGCAGCTTAGCAGTAGCGGGAGATGGTGGGTACGAGCAGTACTTC
TRBV12-3/TRBV12-4	.	TRBD2	TRBJ2-2	CASSFRGDGELFF	TGTGCCAGCAGTTTCCGGGGGGACGGGGAGCTGTTTTTT
TRBV27	once	TRBD2	TRBJ2-7	CASRPGLAGVNEQYF	TGTGCCAGCAGACCGGGACTAGCGGGAGTTAACGAGCAGTACTTC
TRBV6-5	.	.	TRBJ1-5	CASTARGENQPQHF	TGTGCCAGCACCGCGAGGGGCGAAAATCAGCCCCAGCATTTT
TRBV18	once	.	TRBJ2-7	CASSPPGSYEQYF	TGTGCCAGCTCACCTCCGGGCTCCTACGAGCAGTACTTC
TRBV27	.	TRBD2	TRBJ2-1	CASSIAGLAGGPDEQFF	TGTGCCAGCAGTATCGCGGGACTAGCGGGAGGGCCTGATGAGCAGTTCTTC
TRBV2	.	TRBD2	TRBJ2-1	CASRLAGGRVSEQFF	TGTGCCAGCCGATTAGCGGGGGGGCGGGTAAGTGAGCAGTTCTTC
TRBV25-1	few	TRBD1	TRBJ2-1	CASSASDRVIYNEQFF	TGTGCCAGCAGTGCGTCGGACAGGGTAATATACAATGAGCAGTTCTTC
TRBV7-9	few	TRBD2	TRBJ2-1	CASSFRLAGYNEQFF	TGTGCCAGCAGCTTCAGGCTAGCGGGGTACAATGAGCAGTTCTTC
TRBV5-1	.	.	TRBJ1-4	CASSKGTSSATNEKLFF	TGCGCCAGCAGCAAGGGGACAAGTTCTGCAACTAATGAAAAACTGTTTTTT
TRBV19	.	.	TRBJ1-2	CASSGATVSNYGYTF	TGTGCCAGTAGTGGGGCTACGGTCAGTAACTATGGCTACACCTTC
TRBV5-1	.	TRBD1	TRBJ1-1	CASSEYNNRGTEAFF	TGCGCCAGCAGTGAGTATAACAACAGGGGGACTGAAGCTTTCTTT
TRBV7-9	medium-sized	.	TRBJ1-5	CASSPIDWEGLDQPQHF	TGTGCCAGCAGCCCCATCGATTGGGAGGGTCTCGATCAGCCCCAGCATTTT
TRBV4-2	.	TRBD1	TRBJ2-5	CASSQGQGAETQYF	TGTGCCAGCAGCCAAGGACAGGGGGCTGAGACCCAGTACTTC
TRBV7-8	.	TRBD2	TRBJ2-3	CASSLTSGRSDTQYF	TGTGCCAGCAGCCTGACTAGCGGGAGATCCGATACGCAGTATTTT
TRBV2	.	.	TRBJ1-3	CASGETASGNTIYF	TGTGCCAGCGGGGAGACAGCATCTGGAAACACCATATATTTT
TRBV19	.	.	TRBJ1-4	CASSTDTGGEKLFF	TGTGCCAGTAGCACGGACACGGGAGGTGAAAAACTGTTTTTT
TRBV25-1	.	TRBD1	TRBJ2-3	CASNRGGTDTQYF	TGTGCCAGTAACAGGGGAGGCACAGATACGCAGTATTTT
TRBV29-1	.	TRBD2	TRBJ2-2	CSITSGGSYGELFF	TGCAGCATCACTAGCGGGGGTTCGTACGGGGAGCTGTTTTTT
TRBV11-2	.	.	TRBJ2-3	CASSSQRDSSTDTQYF	TGTGCCAGCAGCTCCCAACGGGACTCCTCCACAGATACGCAGTATTTT
TRBV6-5	.	.	TRBJ1-2	CASSLEGEVGYTF	TGTGCCAGCAGTCTCGAGGGGGAGGTTGGCTACACCTTC
TRBV6-5	.	.	TRBJ2-7	CASRRDTGAYEQYF	TGTGCCAGTCGACGGGATACCGGGGCCTACGAGCAGTACTTC
TRBV10-3	once	TRBD1	TRBJ2-6	CAIRHEGAGGANVLTF	TGTGCCATCAGGCATGAGGGGGCGGGTGGGGCCAACGTCCTGACTTTC
TRBV5-6	.	.	TRBJ1-5	CASSPGGVGQPQHF	TGTGCCAGCAGCCCCGGGGGCGTGGGACAGCCCCAGCATTTT
TRBV27	few	.	TRBJ2-2	CASSLRDRVGQRGAHGELFF	TGTGCCAGCAGTTTAAGGGACAGGGTAGGCCAGCGGGGGGCCCACGGGGAGCTGTTTTTT
TRBV6-4	few	.	TRBJ2-2	CASSEVATGELFF	TGTGCCAGCAGTGAGGTAGCGACCGGGGAGCTGTTTTTT
TRBV5-8	.	.	TRBJ2-7	CASSFNGIVAYEQYF	TGTGCCAGCAGCTTCAACGGGATAGTCGCCTACGAGCAGTACTTC
TRBV12-3/TRBV12-4	.	.	TRBJ1-1	CASRGQMNTEAFF	TGTGCCAGCAGAGGTCAAATGAACACTGAAGCTTTCTTT
TRBV14	once	TRBD1	TRBJ1-1	CASSYGQGGAFF	TGTGCCAGCAGCTACGGACAGGGGGGAGCTTTCTTT
TRBV29-1	.	.	TRBJ2-6	CSVGDGANVLTF	TGCAGCGTTGGGGATGGGGCCAACGTCCTGACTTTC
TRBV29-1	.	.	TRBJ1-1	CSADISGNTEAFF	TGCAGCGCGGACATATCCGGAAACACTGAAGCTTTCTTT
TRBV3-1/TRBV3-2	.	TRBD2	TRBJ2-5	CASSQDSASGLRETQYF	TGTGCCAGCAGCCAAGACTCAGCTAGCGGCCTGAGAGAGACCCAGTACTTC
TRBV27	.	TRBD1	TRBJ1-2	CASSPGTGGSGGYTF	TGTGCCAGCAGCCCCGGTACAGGGGGGAGCGGCGGCTACACCTTC
TRBV2	few	TRBD1	TRBJ1-6	CASRDRDLPHLHF	TGTGCCAGCAGGGACAGGGACCTCCCCCACCTCCACTTT
TRBV23-1	.	.	TRBJ2-2	CAGGSSTGELFF	TGCGCCGGAGGGTCTTCCACCGGGGAGCTGTTTTTT
TRBV7-2	.	.	TRBJ1-3	CASSLPSLNTIYF	TGTGCCAGCAGCTTACCCTCCCTAAACACCATATATTTT
TRBV7-2	.	.	TRBJ1-1	CASSLSGGLTEAFF	TGTGCCAGCAGCTTATCGGGGGGCCTGACTGAAGCTTTCTTT
TRBV7-7	few	.	TRBJ2-2	CASSPLGNGELFF	TGTGCCAGCAGCCCTCTAGGTAACGGGGAGCTGTTTTTT
TRBV5-1	.	.	TRBJ2-7	CASSWYHSGAYEQYF	TGCGCCAGCAGCTGGTACCATTCAGGTGCCTACGAGCAGTACTTC
TRBV24-1	.	.	TRBJ2-7	CATSAPTGEGHEQYF	TGTGCCACCAGTGCTCCTACAGGGGAGGGCCACGAGCAGTACTTC
TRBV10-3	.	.	TRBJ1-2	CAISESIFQHGYTF	TGTGCCATCAGTGAGTCGATTTTCCAGCACGGCTACACCTTC
TRBV4-1	large	TRBD1	TRBJ1-3	CASRPDRDPRNTIYF	TGCGCCAGCAGACCCGACAGGGACCCACGAAACACCATATATTTT
TRBV5-1	.	.	TRBJ1-4	CASSSGRPRGTNEKLFF	TGCGCCAGCAGCTCCGGACGACCCAGGGGAACTAATGAAAAACTGTTTTTT
TRBV7-9	.	TRBD2	TRBJ2-5	CASSPSGTSGGARETQYF	TGTGCCAGCAGCCCTAGCGGGACTAGCGGGGGGGCCCGGGAGACCCAGTACTTC
TRBV11-2	.	.	TRBJ2-5	CASSLDLGRETQYF	TGTGCCAGCAGCTTAGACCTGGGCAGAGAGACCCAGTACTTC
TRBV7-2	.	TRBD2	TRBJ2-7	CASSTLAGGLEQYF	TGTGCCAGCAGCACCTTAGCGGGGGGGCTCGAGCAGTACTTC
TRBV12-2	once	.	TRBJ2-7	CASRLPGKAGGPTYEQYF	TGTGCAAGTCGCTTACCAGGTAAAGCAGGCGGCCCCACCTACGAGCAGTACTTC
TRBV7-2	.	.	TRBJ2-7	CASSAKGSSYEQYF	TGTGCCAGCAGCGCAAAGGGCTCCTCCTACGAGCAGTACTTC
TRBV5-4	medium-sized	.	TRBJ1-2	CASSSGDTTYGYTF	TGTGCCAGCAGCTCGGGGGACACAACCTATGGCTACACCTTC
TRBV11-2	.	.	TRBJ1-1	CASSLKFGEMNTEAFF	TGTGCCAGCAGCTTGAAATTCGGGGAAATGAACACTGAAGCTTTCTTT
TRBV4-1	.	.	TRBJ1-4	CASSPKSLRESNEKLFF	TGCGCCAGCAGCCCAAAGTCCCTCCGGGAGTCAAATGAAAAACTGTTTTTT
TRBV6-4	.	.	TRBJ2-6	CASSDSTGGANVLTF	TGTGCCAGCAGTGACTCGACAGGTGGGGCCAACGTCCTGACTTTC
TRBV5-4	.	.	TRBJ2-4	CASGRQDENIQYF	TGTGCCAGCGGCAGACAGGATGAAAACATTCAGTACTTC
TRBV5-4	.	TRBD1	TRBJ1-2	CASSQRGQGNYGYTF	TGTGCCAGCAGTCAACGGGGACAGGGGAACTATGGCTACACCTTC
TRBV6-5	.	TRBD1	TRBJ2-7	CASRGTGARSYEQYF	TGTGCCAGCAGGGGGACAGGCGCTCGATCCTACGAGCAGTACTTC